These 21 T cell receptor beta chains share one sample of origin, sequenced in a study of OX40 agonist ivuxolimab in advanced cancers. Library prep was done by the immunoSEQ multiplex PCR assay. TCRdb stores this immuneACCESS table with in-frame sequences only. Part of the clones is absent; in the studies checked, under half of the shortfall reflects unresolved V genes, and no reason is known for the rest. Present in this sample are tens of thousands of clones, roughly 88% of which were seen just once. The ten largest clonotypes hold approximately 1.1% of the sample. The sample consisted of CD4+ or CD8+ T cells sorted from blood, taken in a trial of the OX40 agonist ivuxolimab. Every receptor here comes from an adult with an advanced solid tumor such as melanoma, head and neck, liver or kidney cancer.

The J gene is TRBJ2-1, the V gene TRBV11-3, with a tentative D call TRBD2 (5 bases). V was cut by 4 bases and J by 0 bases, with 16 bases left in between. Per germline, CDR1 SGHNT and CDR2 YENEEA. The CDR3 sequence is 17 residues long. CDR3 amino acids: CASSSLGDSSSYNEQFF. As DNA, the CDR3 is TGTGCCAGCAGCTCTCTGGGAGATTCGAGCTCCTACAATGAGCAGTTCTTC.

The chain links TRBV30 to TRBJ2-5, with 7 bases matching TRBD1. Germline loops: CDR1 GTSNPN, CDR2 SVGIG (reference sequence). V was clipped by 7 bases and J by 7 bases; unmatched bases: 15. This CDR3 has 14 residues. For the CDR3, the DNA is TGTGCCTCCCTTTCGACAGGGACCCCGGTGACCCAGTACTTC. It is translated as CASLSTGTPVTQYF.

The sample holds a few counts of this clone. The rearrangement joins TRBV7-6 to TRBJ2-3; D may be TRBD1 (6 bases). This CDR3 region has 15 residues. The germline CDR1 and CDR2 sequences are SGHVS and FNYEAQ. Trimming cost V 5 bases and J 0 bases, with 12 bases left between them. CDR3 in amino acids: CASSPGTQSTDTQYF. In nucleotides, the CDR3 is TGTGCCAGCAGCCCCGGGACACAGAGCACAGATACGCAGTATTTT.

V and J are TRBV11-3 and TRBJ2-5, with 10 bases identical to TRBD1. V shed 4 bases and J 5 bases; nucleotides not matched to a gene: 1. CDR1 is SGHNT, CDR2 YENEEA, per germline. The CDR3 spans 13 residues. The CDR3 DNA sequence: TGTGCCAGCAGCTCGGGACAGGGGGAGACCCAGTACTTC. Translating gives CASSSGQGETQYF. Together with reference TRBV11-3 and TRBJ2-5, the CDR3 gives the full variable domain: EAGVVQSPRYKIIEKKQPVAFWCNPISGHNTLYWYLQNLGQGPELLIRYENEEAVDDSQLPKDRFSAERLKGVDSTLKIQPAELGDSAVYLCASSSGQGETQYFGPGTRLLVL.

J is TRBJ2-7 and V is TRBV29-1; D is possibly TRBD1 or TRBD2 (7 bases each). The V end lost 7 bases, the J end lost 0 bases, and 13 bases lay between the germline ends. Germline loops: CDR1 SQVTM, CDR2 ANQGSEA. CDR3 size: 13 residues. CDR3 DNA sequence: TGCAGCGCAGGGGGGGGCAGCTCCTACGAGCAGTACTTC. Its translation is CSAGGGSSYEQYF.

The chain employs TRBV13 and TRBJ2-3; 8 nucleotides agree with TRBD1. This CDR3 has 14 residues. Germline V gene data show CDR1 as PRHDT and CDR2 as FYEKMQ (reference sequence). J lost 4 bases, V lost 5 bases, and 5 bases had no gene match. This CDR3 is CASSPGQGPDTQYF. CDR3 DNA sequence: TGTGCCAGCAGCCCTGGACAGGGCCCAGATACGCAGTATTTT.

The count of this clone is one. CDR3 in amino acids: CASSLGQGADTQYF. The CDR3 DNA reads as TGTGCCAGCAGCTTAGGACAGGGGGCAGATACGCAGTATTTT. This chain joins TRBV5-8 and TRBJ2-3, with 10 bases identical to TRBD1. The CDR3 extends over 14 amino acids. Germline V gene lookup returns CDR1 SGHTS and CDR2 YDEGEE. After removal of 2 bases from V and 4 bases from J, the junction contained 1 base not matched to a gene.

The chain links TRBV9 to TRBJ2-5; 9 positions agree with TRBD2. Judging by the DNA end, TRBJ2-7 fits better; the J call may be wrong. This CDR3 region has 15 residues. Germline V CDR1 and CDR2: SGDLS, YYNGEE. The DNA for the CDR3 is TGTGCCAGCAGCGTAGGAAGCGGGAGGTTCTACGAGCAGTACTTC. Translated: CASSVGSGRFYEQYF.

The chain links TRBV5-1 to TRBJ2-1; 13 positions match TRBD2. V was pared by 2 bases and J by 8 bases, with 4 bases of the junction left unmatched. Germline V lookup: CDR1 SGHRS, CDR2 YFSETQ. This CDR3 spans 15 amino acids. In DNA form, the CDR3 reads TGCGCCAGCAGCTTAGGACTAGCGGGAGTAGATGAGCAGTTCTTC. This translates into CASSLGLAGVDEQFF.

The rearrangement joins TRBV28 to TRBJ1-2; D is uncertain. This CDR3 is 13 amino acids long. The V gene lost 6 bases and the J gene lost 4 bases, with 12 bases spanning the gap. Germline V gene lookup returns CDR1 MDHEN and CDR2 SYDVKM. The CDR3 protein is CASRPPIGYGYTF. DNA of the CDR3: TGTGCCAGCAGGCCCCCGATTGGCTATGGCTACACCTTC.

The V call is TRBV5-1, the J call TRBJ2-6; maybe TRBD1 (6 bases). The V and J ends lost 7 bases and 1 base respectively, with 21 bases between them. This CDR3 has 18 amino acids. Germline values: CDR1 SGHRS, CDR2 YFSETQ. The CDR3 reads CASGQGTGSSSGANVLTF. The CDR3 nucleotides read TGCGCCAGCGGTCAGGGGACGGGCTCCTCATCTGGGGCCAACGTCCTGACTTTC.

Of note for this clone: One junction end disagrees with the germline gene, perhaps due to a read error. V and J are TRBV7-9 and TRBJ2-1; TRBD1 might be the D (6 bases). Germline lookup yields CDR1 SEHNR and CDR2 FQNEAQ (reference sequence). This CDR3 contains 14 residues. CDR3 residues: CASSLRDTYDEQFF. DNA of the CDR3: TGTGCCAGCAGCTTAAGGGACACCTACGATGAGCAGTTCTTC.

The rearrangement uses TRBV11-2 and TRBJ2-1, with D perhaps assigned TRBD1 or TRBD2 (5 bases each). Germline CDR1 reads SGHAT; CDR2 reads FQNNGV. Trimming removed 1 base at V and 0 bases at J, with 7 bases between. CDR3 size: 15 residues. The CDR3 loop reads CASSLGGGSYNEQFF. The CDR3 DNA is TGTGCCAGCAGCTTAGGTGGGGGCTCCTACAATGAGCAGTTCTTC.

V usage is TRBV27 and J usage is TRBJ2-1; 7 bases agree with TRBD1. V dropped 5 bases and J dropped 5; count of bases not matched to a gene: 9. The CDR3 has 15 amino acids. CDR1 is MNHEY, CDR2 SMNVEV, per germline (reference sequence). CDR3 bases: TGTGCCAGCAGTCCACAGGGGACGGAGAACAATGAGCAGTTCTTC. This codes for CASSPQGTENNEQFF.

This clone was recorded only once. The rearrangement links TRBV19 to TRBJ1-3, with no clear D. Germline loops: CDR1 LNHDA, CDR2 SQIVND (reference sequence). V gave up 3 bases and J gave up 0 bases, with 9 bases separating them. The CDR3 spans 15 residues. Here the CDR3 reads CASSIRQFSGNTIYF. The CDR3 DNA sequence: TGTGCCAGTAGTATTCGGCAGTTCTCTGGAAACACCATATATTTT.

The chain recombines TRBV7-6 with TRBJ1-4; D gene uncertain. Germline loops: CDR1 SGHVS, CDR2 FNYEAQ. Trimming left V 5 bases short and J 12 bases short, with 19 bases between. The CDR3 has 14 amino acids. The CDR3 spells CASSRSPGEKELFF. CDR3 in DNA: TGTGCCAGCAGCCGATCACCCGGGGAGAAGGAACTGTTTTTT.

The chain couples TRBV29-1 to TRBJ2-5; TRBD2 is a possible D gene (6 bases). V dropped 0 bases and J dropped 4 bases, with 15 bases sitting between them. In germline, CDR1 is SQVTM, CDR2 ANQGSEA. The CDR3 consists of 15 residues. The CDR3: CSVEDNGRGVETQYF. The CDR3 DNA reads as TGCAGCGTTGAAGACAACGGGAGAGGAGTAGAGACCCAGTACTTC.

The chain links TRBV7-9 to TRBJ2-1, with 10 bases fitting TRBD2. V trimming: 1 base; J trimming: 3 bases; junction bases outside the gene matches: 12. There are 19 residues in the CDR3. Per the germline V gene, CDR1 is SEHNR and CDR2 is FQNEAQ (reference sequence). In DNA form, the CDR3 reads TGTGCCAGCAGCTTAGTTCGCATTGGACTAGCGGATATCTACAATGAGCAGTTCTTC. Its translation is CASSLVRIGLADIYNEQFF.

CDR3 in amino acids: CAWSVGQGLNTIYF. CDR3 bases: TGTGCCTGGAGTGTGGGACAGGGCCTAAACACCATATATTTT. The chain employs TRBV30 and TRBJ1-3; 9 bases map to TRBD1. V lost 0 bases and J lost 6; bases outside the gene matches: 3. The CDR3 runs 14 residues. CDR1 is GTSNPN, CDR2 SVGIG, per germline (reference sequence).

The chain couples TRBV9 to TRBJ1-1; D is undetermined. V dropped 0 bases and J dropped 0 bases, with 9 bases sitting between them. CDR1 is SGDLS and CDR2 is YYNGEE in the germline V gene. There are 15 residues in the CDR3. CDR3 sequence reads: CASSVGGSMNTEAFF. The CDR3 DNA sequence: TGTGCCAGCAGCGTAGGAGGAAGCATGAACACTGAAGCTTTCTTT.

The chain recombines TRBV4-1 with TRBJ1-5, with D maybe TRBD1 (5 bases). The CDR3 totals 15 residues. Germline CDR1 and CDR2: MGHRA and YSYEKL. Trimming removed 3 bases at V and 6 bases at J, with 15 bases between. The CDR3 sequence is CASSQLGVVGQPQHF. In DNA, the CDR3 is TGCGCCAGCAGCCAGCTGGGGGTGGTGGGTCAGCCCCAGCATTTT.